The 8 T cell receptor beta chains given below trace back to one sample, sequenced in a study of T-cell memory formation after mild COVID-19. In TCRdb, the 5' RACE reads were re-called with MiXCR into one record per CDR3 protein. The repertoire has a few hundred thousand distinct CDR3 sequences, around 30% of them found once; the top ten carry approximately 10%. Sample: PBMCs or a T cell subset sorted from them (not recorded which). The source of these receptors is an adult woman who had mild COVID-19 (a few samples of this study predate the infection). Cell type and time point are not known.

The table lists this clonotype with a few counts. The rearrangement joins TRBV2 to TRBJ1-1; the match to TRBD1 covers 9 bases. Unmatched junction bases numbered 14, after V lost 6 bases and J lost 6 bases. Germline CDR1 and CDR2: SNHLY and FYNNEI. The CDR3 is 16 residues long. The CDR3, as DNA: TGTGCCAGCAGAAATCCGGGACAGGGAGGGGCGGCTGAAGCTTTCTTT. This encodes CASRNPGQGGAAEAFF.

V usage is TRBV9 and J usage is TRBJ2-3; 9 bases match TRBD2. After removal of 0 bases from V and 3 bases from J, the junction contained 8 bases not matched to a gene. Germline CDR1 is SGDLS and CDR2 is YYNGEE. The CDR3 totals 17 residues. The CDR3 here is CASSVGVASGRTDTQYF. CDR3 in DNA: TGTGCCAGCAGCGTAGGTGTGGCGAGCGGGAGGACAGATACGCAGTATTTT.

The rearrangement joins TRBV5-1 to TRBJ1-2, with D unclear. Germline V gene lookup returns CDR1 SGHRS and CDR2 YFSETQ. Trimming shortened V by 3 bases and J by 4 bases, and 19 bases separated the two germline ends. This CDR3 region has 16 residues. Here the CDR3 DNA reads TGCGCCAGCAGCTCCGCGTCCCTCGACCGCGGCTATGGCTACACCTTC. Encoded protein: CASSSASLDRGYGYTF.

The chain uses TRBV12-3 or TRBV12-4 and TRBJ1-6, with D possibly TRBD1 on 6 matching bases. This CDR3 has 15 amino acids. V was cut by 2 bases and J by 11 bases, with 16 bases left in between. CDR3 sequence (DNA): TGTGCCAGCAGTTTAACAGGGATCGCCGGGCCACCCCTCCACTTT. Translated: CASSLTGIAGPPLHF.

This clonotype was counted ten times or more. The V and J genes are TRBV28 and TRBJ2-3; D is unclear. The CDR3 consists of 12 residues. In germline, CDR1 is MDHEN, CDR2 SYDVKM. V was cut by 3 bases and J by 1 base, with 2 bases left in between. CDR3 residues: CASSLRTDTQYF. The CDR3 nucleotides are TGTGCCAGCAGTTTGCGCACAGATACGCAGTATTTT.

The genes are TRBV6-2 or TRBV6-3 and TRBJ1-1; D remains unclear. V was pared by 2 bases and J by 3 bases, with 4 bases between. The CDR3 runs 12 residues. Germline V lookup: CDR1 MNHEY, CDR2 SVGEGT. The CDR3 here is CASSYGYTEAFF. CDR3 nucleotide sequence: TGTGCCAGCAGTTACGGGTACACTGAAGCTTTCTTT.

This clonotype was detected a few times. V usage is TRBV4-1 and J usage is TRBJ2-5; 7 nucleotides agree with TRBD2. J gave up 5 bases and V 1 base, and 16 bases lay outside the gene matches. Per the germline V gene, CDR1 is MGHRA and CDR2 is YSYEKL. The CDR3 loop spans 18 amino acids. The chain's CDR3 is CASSQGPFTMGGKETQYF. CDR3 DNA: TGCGCCAGCAGCCAAGGACCTTTTACGATGGGGGGGAAGGAGACCCAGTACTTC.

The gene calls are TRBV24-1 and TRBJ2-1; a weak D match, TRBD2 (6 bases). CDR1 and CDR2 (germline): KGHDR, SFDVKD. The V gene lost 2 bases and the J gene lost 4 bases, with 11 bases spanning the gap. The CDR3 has 15 amino acids. CDR3 loop: CATSDSVAAYNEQFF. CDR3 nucleotide sequence: TGTGCCACCAGTGATTCGGTAGCGGCATACAATGAGCAGTTCTTC.